The 22 T cell receptor beta chains listed next were all sequenced from one sample in a study of CD8 T cells in Susac syndrome. Random hexamers served to reverse transcribe about 0.5 to 1 ug RNA. In TCRdb, the immunoSEQ multiplex PCR reads were re-called with MiXCR into one record per CDR3 protein. The sample includes about 150,000 distinct CDR3 sequences, about 94% of them seen just once. The sequenced sample consisted of CD8+ T cells from PBMCs. All receptors come from a human donor with multiple sclerosis.

The chain joins TRBV2 to TRBJ2-7; D possibly matches TRBD1 or TRBD2 (5 bases each). The germline V gene has CDR1 SNHLY and CDR2 FYNNEI. This CDR3 is built from 13 residues. The V end lost 3 bases, the J end lost 3 bases, and 9 bases lay between the germline ends. CDR3 amino acids: CASSDYGGYEQYF. CDR3 nucleotide sequence: TGTGCCAGCAGTGATTATGGGGGCTACGAGCAGTACTTC.

The chain is built from TRBV7-8 and TRBJ1-1, with D hard to call. The CDR3 contains 16 residues. The germline V gene encodes CDR1 SGHVS and CDR2 FQNEAQ. Deletions cut 8 bases from V and 1 base from J, with 20 bases between. Here the CDR3 reads CASRGGPVYGNTEAFF. DNA for the CDR3: TGTGCCAGCCGGGGTGGTCCCGTATATGGGAACACTGAAGCTTTCTTT.

The chain recombines TRBV2 with TRBJ1-1, with D uncertain. The ends were cut back, 8 bases at V and 7 bases at J, with 14 bases in the middle. Germline V gene data show CDR1 as SNHLY and CDR2 as FYNNEI. This CDR3 spans 12 amino acids. The CDR3 DNA reads as TGTGCCAGCCCTTCGAAGGGATATGAAGCTTTCTTT. Residues: CASPSKGYEAFF.

This clonotype was found once. V is TRBV7-6 and J is TRBJ1-1; 8 nucleotides match TRBD1. Germline assignment: CDR1 SGHVS and CDR2 FNYEAQ. The J segment lost 4 bases and the V segment lost 4 bases, leaving 5 bases of the junction unmatched. The CDR3 loop spans 14 amino acids. CDR3 region: CASSSSGGGTEAFF. The CDR3 DNA is TGTGCCAGCAGCTCATCAGGGGGCGGCACTGAAGCTTTCTTT.

The chain is built from TRBV30 and TRBJ2-5; D is ambiguous. The CDR3 runs to 12 residues. Between the trimmed V and J ends, which lost 6 bases and 5 bases, there was a span of 13 bases. Germline V gene lookup returns CDR1 GTSNPN and CDR2 SVGIG (reference sequence). The CDR3 coding sequence is TGTGCCTGCGGACCGGACGGGGAGACCCAGTACTTC. This codes for CACGPDGETQYF.

This sequence joins TRBV15 and TRBJ2-7; TRBD2 might be the D (6 bases). Trimming took 5 bases from V and 2 from J, leaving 13 bases between them. The V gene's germline CDR1 is LNHNV and CDR2 YYDKDF (reference sequence). The CDR3 has 14 residues. The CDR3 reads CATSPGRGAYEQYF. The CDR3 nucleotides are TGTGCCACCAGCCCCGGGAGAGGAGCCTACGAGCAGTACTTC.

V is TRBV27 and J is TRBJ2-7, with D possibly being TRBD2 (6 bases). Germline-derived CDR1 and CDR2 are MNHEY and SMNVEV (reference sequence). V shed 9 bases and J shed 2 bases, with 17 bases lying between them. This CDR3 comprises 14 residues. The CDR3 here is CASRTTGGPYEQYF. DNA for the CDR3: TGTGCCAGTCGCACGACCGGGGGTCCCTACGAGCAGTACTTC.

This clonotype was seen once. This sequence joins TRBV9 and TRBJ1-2; D call uncertain. Trimming took off 4 bases at V and 8 bases at J, with 12 bases between the two ends. The length of the CDR3 is 12 residues. Germline CDR1 SGDLS, CDR2 YYNGEE. Here the CDR3 DNA reads TGTGCCAGCAGCTCCCGGGCCCTGGGCTACACCTTC. This sequence encodes CASSSRALGYTF.

The gene calls are TRBV7-2 and TRBJ2-4; the match to TRBD2 covers 7 bases. From germline, CDR1 is SGHTA and CDR2 FQGNSA. After removal of 4 bases from V and 0 bases from J, the junction contained 12 bases not matched to a gene. CDR3 size: 18 residues. CDR3 sequence (DNA): TGTGCCAGCAGCTCGGGGGGACGGTGGGATTTAGCCAAAAACATTCAGTACTTC. As protein: CASSSGGRWDLAKNIQYF.

J is TRBJ2-5 and V is TRBV20-1, with 11 bases identical to TRBD2. Per the germline V gene, CDR1 is DFQATT and CDR2 is SNEGSKA (reference sequence). The CDR3 extends over 15 amino acids. The J segment lost 5 bases and the V segment lost 8 bases, leaving 13 bases of the junction unmatched. CDR3 DNA sequence: TGCAGTCAACCCGACCAGACTAGCGGGGATGAGACCCAGTACTTC. Encoded protein: CSQPDQTSGDETQYF.

V usage is TRBV7-6 and J usage is TRBJ2-5; 9 bases are a match to TRBD2. After removal of 5 bases from V and 7 bases from J, the junction contained 8 bases not matched to a gene. The CDR3 consists of 14 residues. The germline CDR1 and CDR2 sequences are SGHVS and FNYEAQ. The CDR3 sequence is CASSAPGLAGTQYF. In nucleotides, the CDR3 is TGTGCCAGCAGCGCCCCGGGACTAGCTGGGACCCAGTACTTC.

V usage is TRBV12-3 or TRBV12-4 and J usage is TRBJ2-3; 7 bases are shared with TRBD2. The length of the CDR3 is 14 residues. V shed 2 bases, J shed 5 bases, and the junction held 4 bases outside the gene matches. CDR3 loop: CASSLKRGIDTQYF. CDR3 sequence (DNA): TGTGCCAGCAGTTTAAAGCGGGGTATAGATACGCAGTATTTT.

The V gene is TRBV28, the J gene TRBJ2-1; 8 bases align to TRBD2. CDR1 is MDHEN and CDR2 is SYDVKM in the germline V gene. J gave up 6 bases and V 6 bases, and 7 bases lay outside the gene matches. The CDR3 loop spans 14 amino acids. CDR3 sequence: CASSPWTSPNEQFF. The DNA of the CDR3 is TGTGCCAGCAGCCCCTGGACTAGCCCCAATGAGCAGTTCTTC.

This chain connects TRBV20-1 to TRBJ2-7, with D unclear. The ends were cut back, 6 bases at V and 7 bases at J, with 22 bases in the middle. This CDR3 has 14 amino acids. Germline-derived CDR1 and CDR2 are DFQATT and SNEGSKA (reference sequence). This CDR3 is CSARGRLEFGEQYF. CDR3 DNA sequence: TGCAGTGCCCGCGGCAGACTGGAATTTGGGGAGCAGTACTTC.

The chain joins TRBV4-1 to TRBJ1-1, with TRBD1 matching over 7 bases. The V gene end was trimmed by 1 base and the J gene end by 1 base; junction bases not matched to a gene: 3. The CDR3 contains 15 residues. Germline-derived CDR1 and CDR2 are MGHRA and YSYEKL. This chain's CDR3 is CASSQADRRNTEAFF. The CDR3 DNA sequence: TGCGCCAGCAGCCAAGCGGACAGGCGGAACACTGAAGCTTTCTTT.

This chain joins TRBV20-1 and TRBJ1-5; no clear D gene. The length of the CDR3 is 17 residues. Germline-derived CDR1 and CDR2 are DFQATT and SNEGSKA (reference sequence). Deletions cut 1 base from V and 0 bases from J, with 16 bases between. Written as DNA, the CDR3 is TGCAGTGCTAGAGCTCAAGGACTCGACCATAGCAATCAGCCCCAGCATTTT. Amino acid sequence: CSARAQGLDHSNQPQHF.

CDR3 residues: CASSSRYRAVTNEQFF. The DNA of the CDR3 is TGTGCCAGCAGTTCCCGGTATAGGGCGGTAACCAATGAGCAGTTCTTC. V is TRBV28 and J is TRBJ2-1, with D unresolved. The CDR3 is 16 amino acids. Trimming pared 4 bases from V and 6 bases from J, leaving 19 bases between. CDR1 MDHEN and CDR2 SYDVKM come from the germline V gene. Based on the CDR3 plus reference TRBV28 and TRBJ2-1, the full variable domain is DVKVTQSSRYLVKRTGEKVFLECVQDMDHENMFWYRQDPGLGLRLIYFSYDVKMKEKGDIPEGYSVSREKKERFSLILESASTNQTSMYLCASSSRYRAVTNEQFFGPGTRLTVL.

This chain links TRBV29-1 with TRBJ2-7, with D perhaps matching TRBD1 or TRBD2 (5 bases each). Trimming took off 6 bases at V and 3 bases at J, with 15 bases between the two ends. The CDR3 sequence is 13 residues long. Germline-derived CDR1 and CDR2 are SQVTM and ANQGSEA. CDR3 nucleotides: TGCAGCGTCCCGGGACGGACAAACTACGAGCAGTACTTC. Translating gives CSVPGRTNYEQYF.

Concerning this clonotype itself: It is unclear where the CDR3 begins or ends on the DNA, so no DNA is shown, and the CDR3 is as TCRdb lists it. The chain is built from TRBV6-5 and TRBJ1-1; no check of the table's D call, TRBD1, against the DNA was made. Termini included, the CDR3 measures 14 amino acids. CDR1 MNHEY and CDR2 SVGAGI come from the germline V gene. The CDR3 here is CASSTSGQGPEAFF.

The V gene is TRBV27, the J gene TRBJ1-6; D call uncertain. Germline V gives CDR1 MNHEY, CDR2 SMNVEV (reference sequence). The CDR3 consists of 15 residues. Deletions cut 6 bases from V and 6 bases from J, with 15 bases between. CDR3 protein: CASSARARRNSPLHF. DNA for the CDR3: TGTGCCAGCAGCGCTCGGGCGCGGCGTAATTCACCCCTCCACTTT.

The chain has TRBV5-6 and TRBJ2-7; tentatively, D is TRBD1 (6 bases). V was shortened by 5 bases and J by 0 bases, with 9 bases between the two germline ends. Germline CDR1 reads SGHDT; CDR2 reads YYEEEE. The CDR3 length is 13 residues. The CDR3 nucleotides are TGTGCCAGCAGTACAGGGCTCTCCTACGAGCAGTACTTC. Translated, it gives CASSTGLSYEQYF.

This clonotype was recorded only once. V usage is TRBV29-1 and J usage is TRBJ1-2, with 9 bases that match TRBD1. V dropped 6 bases and J dropped 6; count of bases not matched to a gene: 2. CDR1 is SQVTM, CDR2 ANQGSEA, per germline. The CDR3 spans 11 residues. The CDR3 is CSVTGGDGYTF. The CDR3, as DNA: TGCAGCGTCACAGGGGGCGATGGCTACACCTTC.